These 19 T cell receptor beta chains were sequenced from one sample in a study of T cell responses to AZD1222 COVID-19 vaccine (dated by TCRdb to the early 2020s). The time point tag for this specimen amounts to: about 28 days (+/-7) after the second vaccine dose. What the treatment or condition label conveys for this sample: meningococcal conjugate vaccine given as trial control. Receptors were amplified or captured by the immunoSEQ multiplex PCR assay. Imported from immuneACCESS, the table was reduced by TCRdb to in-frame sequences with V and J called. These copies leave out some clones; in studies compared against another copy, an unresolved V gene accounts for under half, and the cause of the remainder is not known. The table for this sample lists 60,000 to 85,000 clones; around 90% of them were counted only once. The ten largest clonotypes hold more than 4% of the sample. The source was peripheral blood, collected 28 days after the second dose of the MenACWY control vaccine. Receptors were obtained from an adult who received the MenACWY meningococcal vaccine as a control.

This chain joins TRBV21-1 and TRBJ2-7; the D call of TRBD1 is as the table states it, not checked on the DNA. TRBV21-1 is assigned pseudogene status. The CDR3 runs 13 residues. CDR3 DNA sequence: TGTGCCAGCTCCCGGGTAAGGGGCGACGAGCAGTACTTC. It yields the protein CASSRVRGDEQYF.

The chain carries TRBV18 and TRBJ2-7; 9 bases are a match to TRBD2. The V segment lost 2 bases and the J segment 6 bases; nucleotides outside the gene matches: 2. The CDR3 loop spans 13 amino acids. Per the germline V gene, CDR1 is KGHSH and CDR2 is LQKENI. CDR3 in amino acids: CASSPEAGGEQYF. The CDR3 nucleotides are TGTGCCAGCTCACCAGAAGCGGGAGGCGAGCAGTACTTC.

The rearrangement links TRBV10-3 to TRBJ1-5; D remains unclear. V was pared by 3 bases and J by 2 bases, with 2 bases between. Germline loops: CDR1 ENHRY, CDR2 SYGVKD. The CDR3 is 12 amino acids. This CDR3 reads CAISDGNQPQHF. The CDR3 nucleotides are TGTGCCATCAGTGACGGCAATCAGCCCCAGCATTTT.

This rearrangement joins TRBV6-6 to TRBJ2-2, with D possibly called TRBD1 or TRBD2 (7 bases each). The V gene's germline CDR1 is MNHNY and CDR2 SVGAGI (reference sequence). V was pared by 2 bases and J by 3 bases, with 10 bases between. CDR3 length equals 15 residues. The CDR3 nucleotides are TGTGCCAGCAGTTACGCAGGGGGGGACACCGGGGAGCTGTTTTTT. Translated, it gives CASSYAGGDTGELFF.

CDR3 protein: CASSSSENYGYTF. CDR3 coding DNA: TGTGCCAGCAGCTCAAGTGAAAACTATGGCTACACCTTC. This chain uses TRBV7-9 with TRBJ1-2; D is unresolved. The CDR3 covers 13 residues. CDR1 SEHNR and CDR2 FQNEAQ come from the germline V gene (reference sequence). V was trimmed by 4 bases and J by 2 bases, leaving 8 bases between them. Full variable domain (missing parts from reference TRBV7-9 and TRBJ1-2): DTGVSQNPRHKITKRGQNVTFRCDPISEHNRLYWYRQTLGQGPEFLTYFQNEAQLEKSRLLSDRFSAERPKGSFSTLEIQRTEQGDSAMYLCASSSSENYGYTFGSGTRLTVV.

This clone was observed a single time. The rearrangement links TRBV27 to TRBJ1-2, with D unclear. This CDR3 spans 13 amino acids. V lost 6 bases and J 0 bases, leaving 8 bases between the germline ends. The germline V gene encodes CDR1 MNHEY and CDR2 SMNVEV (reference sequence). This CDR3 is CASSPAANYGYTF. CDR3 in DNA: TGTGCCAGCAGCCCGGCAGCTAACTATGGCTACACCTTC.

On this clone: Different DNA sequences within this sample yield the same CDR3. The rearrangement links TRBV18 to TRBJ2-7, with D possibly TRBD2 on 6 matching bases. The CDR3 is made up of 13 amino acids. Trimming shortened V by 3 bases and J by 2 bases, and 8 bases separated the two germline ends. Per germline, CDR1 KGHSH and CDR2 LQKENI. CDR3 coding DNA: TGTGCCAGCTCACCCCCGGGAGCCTACGAGCAGTACTTC. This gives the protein CASSPPGAYEQYF. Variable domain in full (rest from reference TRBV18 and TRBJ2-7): NAGVMQNPRHLVRRRGQEARLRCSPMKGHSHVYWYRQLPEEGLKFMVYLQKENIIDESGMPKERFSAEFPKEGPSILRIQQVVRGDSAAYFCASSPPGAYEQYFGPGTRLTVT.

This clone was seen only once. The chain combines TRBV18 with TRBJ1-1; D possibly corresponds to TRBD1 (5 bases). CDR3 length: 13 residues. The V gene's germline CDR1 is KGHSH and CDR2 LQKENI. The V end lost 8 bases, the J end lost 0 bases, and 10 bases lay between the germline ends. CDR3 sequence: CASAGGMNTEAFF. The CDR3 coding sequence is TGTGCCAGCGCGGGGGGGATGAACACTGAAGCTTTCTTT.

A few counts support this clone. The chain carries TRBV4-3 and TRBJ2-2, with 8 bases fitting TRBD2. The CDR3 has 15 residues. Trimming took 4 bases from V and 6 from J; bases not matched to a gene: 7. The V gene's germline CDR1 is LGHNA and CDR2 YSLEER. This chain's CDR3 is CASSPSGRYPGELFF. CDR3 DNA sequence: TGCGCCAGCAGCCCAAGCGGGAGATACCCCGGGGAGCTGTTTTTT.

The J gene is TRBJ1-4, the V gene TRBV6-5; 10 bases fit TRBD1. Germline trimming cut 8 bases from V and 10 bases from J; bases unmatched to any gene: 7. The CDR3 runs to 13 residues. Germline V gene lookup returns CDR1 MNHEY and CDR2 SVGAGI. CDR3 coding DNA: TGTGCCAGCGAGGGACAGGGGCATGGAAAACTGTTTTTT. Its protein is CASEGQGHGKLFF.

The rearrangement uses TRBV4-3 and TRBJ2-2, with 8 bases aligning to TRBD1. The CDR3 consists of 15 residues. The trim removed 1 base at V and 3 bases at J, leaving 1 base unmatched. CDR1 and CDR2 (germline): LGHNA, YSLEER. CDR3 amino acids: CASSQGTGHTGELFF. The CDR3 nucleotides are TGCGCCAGCAGCCAAGGGACAGGGCACACCGGGGAGCTGTTTTTT.

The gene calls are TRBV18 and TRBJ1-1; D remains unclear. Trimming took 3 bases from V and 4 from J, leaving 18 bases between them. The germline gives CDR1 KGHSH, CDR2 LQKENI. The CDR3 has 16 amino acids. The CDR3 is CASSPGVVGLGTEAFF. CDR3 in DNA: TGTGCCAGCTCACCCGGCGTCGTTGGGTTGGGCACTGAAGCTTTCTTT.

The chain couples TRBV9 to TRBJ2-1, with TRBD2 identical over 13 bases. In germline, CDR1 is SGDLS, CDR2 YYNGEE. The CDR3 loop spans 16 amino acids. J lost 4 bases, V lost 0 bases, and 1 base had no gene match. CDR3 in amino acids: CASSVGLAGGYNEQFF. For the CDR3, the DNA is TGTGCCAGCAGCGTAGGACTAGCGGGGGGATACAATGAGCAGTTCTTC.

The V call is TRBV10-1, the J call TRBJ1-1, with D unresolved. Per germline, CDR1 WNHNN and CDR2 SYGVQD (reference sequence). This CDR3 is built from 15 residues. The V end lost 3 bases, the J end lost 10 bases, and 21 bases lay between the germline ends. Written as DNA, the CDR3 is TGCGCCAGCAGTGATCGAAGAGAGTCCGTTTCGTCAGCTTTCTTT. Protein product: CASSDRRESVSSAFF.

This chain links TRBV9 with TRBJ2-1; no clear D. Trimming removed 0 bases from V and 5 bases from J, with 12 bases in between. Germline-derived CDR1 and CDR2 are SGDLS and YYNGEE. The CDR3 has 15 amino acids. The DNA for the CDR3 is TGTGCCAGCAGCGTAGCGCCCAGTTCCCACAATGAGCAGTTCTTC. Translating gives CASSVAPSSHNEQFF. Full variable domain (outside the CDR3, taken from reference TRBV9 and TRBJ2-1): DSGVTQTPKHLITATGQRVTLRCSPRSGDLSVYWYQQSLDQGLQFLIQYYNGEERAKGNILERFSAQQFPDLHSELNLSSLELGDSALYFCASSVAPSSHNEQFFGPGTRLTVL.

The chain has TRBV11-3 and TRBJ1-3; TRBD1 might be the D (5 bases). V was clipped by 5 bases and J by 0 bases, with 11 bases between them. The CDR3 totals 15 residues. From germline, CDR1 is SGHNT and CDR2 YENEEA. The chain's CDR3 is CASSRGINSGNTIYF. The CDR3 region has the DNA TGTGCCAGCAGCCGGGGGATTAACTCTGGAAACACCATATATTTT.

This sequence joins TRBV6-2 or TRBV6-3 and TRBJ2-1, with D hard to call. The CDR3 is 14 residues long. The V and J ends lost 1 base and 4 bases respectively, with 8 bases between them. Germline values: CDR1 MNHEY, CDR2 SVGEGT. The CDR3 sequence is CASSYYGLYNEQFF. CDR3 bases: TGTGCCAGCAGTTACTACGGGCTTTACAATGAGCAGTTCTTC.

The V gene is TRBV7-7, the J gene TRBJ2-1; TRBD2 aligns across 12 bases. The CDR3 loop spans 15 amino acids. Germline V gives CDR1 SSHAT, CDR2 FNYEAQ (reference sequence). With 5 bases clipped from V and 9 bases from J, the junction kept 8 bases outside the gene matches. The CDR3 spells CASSGSSGGAGEQFF. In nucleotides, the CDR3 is TGTGCCAGCAGCGGATCTAGCGGGGGGGCTGGTGAGCAGTTCTTC.

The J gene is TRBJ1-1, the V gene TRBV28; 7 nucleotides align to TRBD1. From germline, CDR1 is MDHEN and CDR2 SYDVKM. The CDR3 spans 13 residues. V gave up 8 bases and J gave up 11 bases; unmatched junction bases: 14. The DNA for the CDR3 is TGTGCCAGCCCCCCCGCACAGGGGACGGAGGCTTTCTTT. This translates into CASPPAQGTEAFF.